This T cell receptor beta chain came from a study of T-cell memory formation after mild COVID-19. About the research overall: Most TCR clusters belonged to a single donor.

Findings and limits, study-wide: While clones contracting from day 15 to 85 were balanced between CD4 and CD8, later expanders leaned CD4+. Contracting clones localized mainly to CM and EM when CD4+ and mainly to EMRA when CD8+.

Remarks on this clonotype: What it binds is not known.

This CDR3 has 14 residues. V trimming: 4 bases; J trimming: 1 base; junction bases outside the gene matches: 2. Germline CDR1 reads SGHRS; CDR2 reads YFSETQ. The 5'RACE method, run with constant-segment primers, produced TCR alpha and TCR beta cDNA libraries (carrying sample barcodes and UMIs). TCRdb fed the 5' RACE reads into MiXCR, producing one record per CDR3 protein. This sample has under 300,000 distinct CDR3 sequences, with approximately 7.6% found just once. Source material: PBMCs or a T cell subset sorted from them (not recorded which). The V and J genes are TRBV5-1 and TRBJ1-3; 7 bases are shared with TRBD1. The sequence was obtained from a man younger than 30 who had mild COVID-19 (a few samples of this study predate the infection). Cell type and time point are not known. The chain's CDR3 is CASSGQASGNTIYF. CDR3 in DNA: TGCGCCAGCAGCGGACAGGCTTCTGGAAACACCATATATTTT.